Each of the 29 T cell receptor beta chains below was sequenced from the same sample in a study of shared clonotypes between healthy human individuals. Measured with immunoSEQ multiplex PCR; TCRdb has only the in-frame clones, and not every one. This sample has some 2,100,000 clones; approximately 94% occur once, and the top ten carry less than 0.15%. The sequenced material came from naive CD4+ T cells sorted from blood. Noted subset: CD45RA+ positively selected. All receptors come from a man between 18 and 29 years old in good health.

A remark on this clone: The same CDR3 is also encoded by other DNA sequences in this sample. V and J are TRBV7-2 and TRBJ1-5, with D perhaps TRBD1 (5 bases). The CDR3 has 13 amino acids. The germline CDR1 and CDR2 sequences are SGHTA and FQGNSA. Trimming removed 1 base from V and 5 bases from J, with 6 bases in between. CDR3 protein: CASSLEGYQPQHF. DNA for the CDR3: TGTGCCAGCAGCTTAGAGGGGTATCAGCCCCAGCATTTT.

The V gene is TRBV2, the J gene TRBJ2-7; D is unclear. Between the trimmed V and J ends, which lost 1 base and 0 bases, there was a span of 13 bases. This CDR3 comprises 16 residues. From germline, CDR1 is SNHLY and CDR2 FYNNEI. CDR3: CASSEGSGLPSYEQYF. CDR3 sequence (DNA): TGTGCCAGCAGTGAAGGGTCAGGCCTGCCCTCCTACGAGCAGTACTTC.

DNA of the CDR3: TGTGCCATCATGGGGGACAGGGCAATGAACACTGAAGCTTTCTTT. It is translated as CAIMGDRAMNTEAFF. The genes are TRBV10-3 and TRBJ1-1; 9 bases agree with TRBD1. Trimming at V came to 7 bases and at J to 0 bases, leaving 6 bases not matched to a gene. The CDR3 runs to 15 residues. Germline values: CDR1 ENHRY, CDR2 SYGVKD.

V and J are TRBV7-2 and TRBJ2-6; 8 bases match TRBD1. The germline CDR1 and CDR2 sequences are SGHTA and FQGNSA. The CDR3 is 17 amino acids. V dropped 5 bases and J dropped 0; count of bases not matched to a gene: 6. CDR3 residues: CASSPDRDFSGANVLTF. The CDR3 DNA reads TGTGCCAGCAGCCCGGACAGGGACTTCTCTGGGGCCAACGTCCTGACTTTC.

The chain uses TRBV27 and TRBJ1-2; TRBD1 might be the D (6 bases). Germline V gives CDR1 MNHEY, CDR2 SMNVEV (reference sequence). V lost 6 bases, J lost 2 bases, and 16 bases lay in between. The CDR3 loop spans 15 amino acids. CDR3 in DNA: TGTGCCAGCAGCTTCCGGGACACGGCGAACTATGGCTACACCTTC. Residues: CASSFRDTANYGYTF.

The V and J genes are TRBV7-8 and TRBJ2-2; D uncertain. The germline V and J ends were trimmed by 4 bases and 6 bases, with 12 bases remaining between them. The CDR3 spans 14 residues. Per germline, CDR1 SGHVS and CDR2 FQNEAQ. The CDR3 nucleotides read TGTGCCAGCAGCTCCTCGGGTCAGGCCGGGGAGCTGTTTTTT. It encodes CASSSSGQAGELFF.

The V and J genes are TRBV2 and TRBJ1-2; D not certain. Germline CDR1 reads SNHLY; CDR2 reads FYNNEI. Trimming took off 2 bases at V and 1 base at J, with 11 bases between the two ends. The CDR3 is 15 residues long. For the CDR3, the DNA is TGTGCCAGCAGTGAATTTGGCGGGCTTAACTATGGCTACACCTTC. This encodes CASSEFGGLNYGYTF.

The chain combines TRBV7-6 with TRBJ2-3; 8 bases are a match to TRBD2. The germline gives CDR1 SGHVS, CDR2 FNYEAQ. This CDR3 region has 16 residues. V gave up 5 bases and J gave up 3 bases; unmatched junction bases: 10. CDR3 protein: CASSRLSGGSTDTQYF. CDR3 nucleotide sequence: TGTGCCAGCAGCCGACTGAGCGGGGGTTCGACAGATACGCAGTATTTT.

The V gene is TRBV27, the J gene TRBJ1-1; TRBD1 matches at 10 bases. This CDR3 has 13 residues. Germline CDR1 reads MNHEY; CDR2 reads SMNVEV (reference sequence). Germline trimming cut 9 bases from V and 4 bases from J; bases unmatched to any gene: 5. CDR3 sequence (DNA): TGTGCCAGGTCCAGGGACAGGGGCACTGAAGCTTTCTTT. It codes for CARSRDRGTEAFF.

This clone was recorded only once. V usage is TRBV12-5 and J usage is TRBJ2-7; 7 bases agree with TRBD2. Germline CDR1 is LGHNT and CDR2 is FRNRAP. The ends lost 4 bases at V and 3 bases at J; junction bases unmatched: 6. This CDR3 spans 14 amino acids. The chain's CDR3 is CASGSRGGGYEQYF. The CDR3 DNA follows: TGTGCTAGTGGTTCGAGGGGCGGGGGCTACGAGCAGTACTTC.

The chain has TRBV7-2 and TRBJ2-5; D gene ambiguous. This CDR3 is 14 amino acids long. Per germline, CDR1 SGHTA and CDR2 FQGNSA. Trimming stripped 2 bases from V and 4 bases from J, with 11 bases between. The CDR3 DNA is TGTGCCAGCAGCTTAACGGGCTTCGCAGAGACCCAGTACTTC. It translates to CASSLTGFAETQYF.

The chain has TRBV4-1 and TRBJ1-3; possibly TRBD1 for D (6 bases). CDR1 MGHRA and CDR2 YSYEKL come from the germline V gene. V lost 3 bases to trimming and J lost 1 base, with 10 bases between them. The CDR3 sequence is 15 residues long. CDR3 sequence reads: CASSQRQESGNTIYF. Written as DNA, the CDR3 is TGCGCCAGCAGCCAGCGACAGGAATCTGGAAACACCATATATTTT.

The chain links TRBV5-8 to TRBJ1-5; tentative D call: TRBD1 (6 bases). Trimming pared 1 base from V and 2 bases from J, leaving 13 bases between. The V gene's germline CDR1 is SGHTS and CDR2 YDEGEE. The CDR3 extends over 16 amino acids. CDR3 in DNA: TGTGCCAGCAGCTTGCCGGGCAGGGGTGGCAATCAGCCCCAGCATTTT. It specifies CASSLPGRGGNQPQHF.

This sequence joins TRBV9 and TRBJ2-3, with 7 bases that match TRBD2. V shed 4 bases, J shed 6 bases, and the junction held 8 bases outside the gene matches. The CDR3 length is 14 residues. Germline V gene lookup returns CDR1 SGDLS and CDR2 YYNGEE. CDR3 nucleotides: TGTGCCAGCAGCCTCCGGACTAGACGGGATACGCAGTATTTT. This sequence encodes CASSLRTRRDTQYF.

The chain is built from TRBV2 and TRBJ1-4, with 9 bases aligning to TRBD1. V trimming: 6 bases; J trimming: 1 base; junction bases outside the gene matches: 18. CDR3 length: 20 amino acids. Germline CDR1 and CDR2: SNHLY and FYNNEI. CDR3 nucleotide sequence: TGTGCCAGCAGCGGACCCCCCGGGACAGGGACGAGTGGAACTAATGAAAAACTGTTTTTT. This codes for CASSGPPGTGTSGTNEKLFF. Using reference TRBV2 and TRBJ1-4 for the parts outside the CDR3, the full variable domain is EPEVTQTPSHQVTQMGQEVILRCVPISNHLYFYWYRQILGQKVEFLVSFYNNEISEKSEIFDDQFSVERPDGSNFTLKIRSTKLEDSAMYFCASSGPPGTGTSGTNEKLFFGSGTQLSVL.

This chain links TRBV9 with TRBJ1-1, with D possibly TRBD1 on 6 matching bases. From germline, CDR1 is SGDLS and CDR2 YYNGEE. Trimming removed 2 bases from V and 10 bases from J, with 12 bases in between. The CDR3 runs 12 residues. CDR3 loop: CASSVMGGPAFF. In DNA, the CDR3 is TGTGCCAGCAGCGTCATGGGGGGGCCAGCTTTCTTT.

The J gene is TRBJ1-2, the V gene TRBV5-8, with D possibly being TRBD1 (6 bases). Per germline, CDR1 SGHTS and CDR2 YDEGEE. CDR3 length: 14 residues. Trimming stripped 4 bases from V and 1 base from J, with 11 bases between. CDR3 in amino acids: CASSLSQGNYGYTF. DNA for the CDR3: TGTGCCAGCAGCCTATCACAGGGTAACTATGGCTACACCTTC.

Points on this clone: The junction departs from germline at one end; a sequencing error may be responsible. This chain links TRBV10-1 with TRBJ1-6, with 9 bases fitting TRBD1. This CDR3 contains 13 residues. Germline lookup yields CDR1 WNHNN and CDR2 SYGVQD (reference sequence). CDR3 sequence: CASRDRENSSLHF. Here the CDR3 DNA reads TGCGCCAGTCGGGACAGGGAGAATTCATCCCTCCACTTT.

The V call is TRBV2, the J call TRBJ1-4; D unresolved. CDR1 and CDR2 (germline): SNHLY, FYNNEI. This CDR3 spans 13 amino acids. Trimming cost V 6 bases and J 5 bases, with 10 bases left between them. The DNA for the CDR3 is TGTGCCAGCAGGGGAGCAGTCAATGAAAAACTGTTTTTT. Protein: CASRGAVNEKLFF.

V gene TRBV5-1 combines with J gene TRBJ1-6; D gene uncertain. This CDR3 comprises 13 residues. V was shortened by 4 bases and J by 14 bases, with 16 bases between the two germline ends. CDR1 and CDR2 from the germline V gene are SGHRS and YFSETQ. CDR3 protein: CASSTAAGETLHF. The CDR3 DNA follows: TGCGCCAGCAGCACAGCCGCCGGGGAAACCCTCCACTTT.

The genes are TRBV18 and TRBJ2-1; 7 nucleotides agree with TRBD2. This CDR3 has 15 residues. CDR1 and CDR2 from the germline V gene are KGHSH and LQKENI. V gave up 5 bases and J gave up 0 bases; unmatched junction bases: 4. DNA for the CDR3: TGTGCCAGCTCAACCTGGACTAGCTCCTACAATGAGCAGTTCTTC. It specifies CASSTWTSSYNEQFF.

This clone occurred once. This chain uses TRBV18 with TRBJ2-7, with 7 bases that match TRBD1. This CDR3 is built from 16 residues. Germline loops: CDR1 KGHSH, CDR2 LQKENI. Losses at the gene ends were 2 bases for V and 5 bases for J; bases not matched to a gene: 12. CDR3 sequence reads: CASSPAGTVSLDEQYF. CDR3 nucleotide sequence: TGTGCCAGCTCACCAGCCGGGACAGTTTCCCTCGACGAGCAGTACTTC.

CDR3 in DNA: TGCAGTGTTCATGGCCCGGAGGGCTACACCTTC. It yields the protein CSVHGPEGYTF. V is TRBV29-1 and J is TRBJ1-2; D gene uncertain. CDR1 is SQVTM, CDR2 ANQGSEA, per germline. This CDR3 has 11 amino acids.

J is TRBJ1-6 and V is TRBV12-5, with D unclear. The germline V gene encodes CDR1 LGHNT and CDR2 FRNRAP. Trimming removed 3 bases at V and 2 bases at J, with 17 bases between. This CDR3 comprises 18 residues. The CDR3 is CASGFLDLLEAYNSPLHF. DNA for the CDR3: TGTGCTAGTGGTTTCCTTGACCTATTAGAGGCCTATAATTCACCCCTCCACTTT.

This chain connects TRBV5-1 to TRBJ2-3; 10 nucleotides match TRBD2. CDR1 and CDR2 from the germline V gene are SGHRS and YFSETQ. The CDR3 contains 15 residues. V shed 7 bases, J shed 0 bases, and the junction held 5 bases outside the gene matches. The DNA of the CDR3 is TGCGCCAGCGGCCTAGCGGGAGAAAGCACAGATACGCAGTATTTT. Its translation: CASGLAGESTDTQYF.

V is TRBV12-5 and J is TRBJ2-7, with 7 bases identical to TRBD2. The germline gives CDR1 LGHNT, CDR2 FRNRAP. This CDR3 is built from 16 residues. Trimming cost V 3 bases and J 3 bases; bases outside gene matches: 11. The CDR3 region is CASGFRSVAGFYEQYF. Written as DNA, the CDR3 is TGTGCTAGTGGTTTTAGGTCGGTAGCGGGCTTCTACGAGCAGTACTTC.

In DNA, the CDR3 is TGTGCCAGCAGTTCCCCGGGGCGCAATCAGCCCCAGCATTTT. This codes for CASSSPGRNQPQHF. The chain is built from TRBV6-5 and TRBJ1-5; a possible D gene is TRBD1 (5 bases). CDR3 length equals 14 residues. The germline V gene encodes CDR1 MNHEY and CDR2 SVGAGI. V lost 4 bases and J 2 bases, leaving 9 bases between the germline ends.

This clone was recorded once. V is TRBV30 and J is TRBJ1-2, with 8 nucleotides matching TRBD1. From germline, CDR1 is GTSNPN and CDR2 SVGIG (reference sequence). After removal of 5 bases from V and 12 bases from J, the junction contained 8 bases not matched to a gene. This CDR3 is 11 amino acids long. DNA of the CDR3: TGTGCCTGGGGGGACAGGCCATACCACACCTTC. Its protein is CAWGDRPYHTF.

The chain uses TRBV4-2 and TRBJ1-4; D may be TRBD1 (6 bases). This CDR3 spans 16 amino acids. Per the germline V gene, CDR1 is LGHNA and CDR2 is YNFKEQ. Trimming shortened V by 5 bases and J by 5 bases, and 18 bases separated the two germline ends. Here the CDR3 reads CASSYRQRGFNEKLFF. Written as DNA, the CDR3 is TGTGCCAGCAGCTACCGACAGAGGGGGTTCAATGAAAAACTGTTTTTT.